The text below deals with one T cell receptor (beta chain). As yet, its antigen is unknown. TCRdb keeps only in-frame clones here, not all; method: immunoSEQ multiplex PCR. The sample has under 150,000 clones; under 95% are singletons. The sample originates from a study of T cell responses to AZD1222 COVID-19 vaccine. The V gene lost 3 bases and the J gene lost 7 bases, with 9 bases spanning the gap. This CDR3 is 12 amino acids long. Germline V gene sequence: CDR1 LGHDT, CDR2 YNNKEL (reference sequence). Notes on the study in general: Most donors were white British and more were female, and clonal diversity was possibly underestimated. Scientists sampled the repertoires only once the peak T cell response had passed.

The source of this sequence is an adult in good health. Sample: peripheral blood, taken on day 0 of AZD1222 vaccination. The chain employs TRBV3-1 (or the pseudogene TRBV3-2) and TRBJ1-2; D might be TRBD1 (5 bases). This chain's CDR3 is CASSHRDGGYTF. CDR3 nucleotides: TGTGCCAGCAGCCACCGGGACGGTGGCTACACCTTC.